This is a list of T cell receptor beta chains from one sample in a study of cytomegalovirus exposure and HLA in healthy donors. Some clones are missing from TCRdb's copy, which holds only in-frame ones; the method was immunoSEQ multiplex PCR. The data contain 120,000 or so clones, 75% to 85% of them singletons. Sequenced material: PBMCs. These receptors originate from a male donor in good health and CMV-seronegative. CDR3s include the opening cysteine and the closing phenylalanine or tryptophan. A D gene is named only where the DNA matches it firmly. The size entry is marked missing in some rows and otherwise reads once, few, many or a size class.

v_call	clone_size	d_call	j_call	cdr3_nt	cdr3_aa
TRBV6-1	few	-	TRBJ1-1	TGTGCCAGCAGTCCTCAGGAAACCACTGAAGCTTTCTTT	CASSPQETTEAFF
TRBV5-6	-	TRBD1	TRBJ1-1	TGTGCCAGCACCTGGGGTCGGGACAGGGCCAACACTGAAGCTTTCTTT	CASTWGRDRANTEAFF
TRBV10-3	-	TRBD1	TRBJ2-6	TGTGCCATCAGGCCCGGACAGGCCGACTCTGGGGCCAACGTCCTGACTTTC	CAIRPGQADSGANVLTF
TRBV19	-	-	TRBJ1-5	TGTGCCAGTAGTAGCAGATATAGCAATCAGCCCCAGCATTTT	CASSSRYSNQPQHF
TRBV4-1	-	TRBD1	TRBJ1-6	TGCGCCAGCAGCCAAGCCAGGGGGGCATCACCCCTCCACTTT	CASSQARGASPLHF
TRBV7-9	-	TRBD1	TRBJ2-7	TGTGCCAGCAGCTCGGACAGGGGGGCTGACGAGCAGTACTTC	CASSSDRGADEQYF
TRBV7-8	once	TRBD1	TRBJ1-2	TGTGCCAGCAGCCAAGGGACAGGGGCTTACTATGGCTACACCTTC	CASSQGTGAYYGYTF
TRBV19	-	-	TRBJ2-1	TGTGCCAGTAGTATAGTATTTGGGGGCCGAGGCGAGCAGTTCTTC	CASSIVFGGRGEQFF
TRBV5-1	-	TRBD1	TRBJ2-2	TGCGCCAGCAGCCTCAACAGGGGGCTGTCCGGGGAGCTGTTTTTT	CASSLNRGLSGELFF
TRBV7-2	once	TRBD2	TRBJ2-5	TGTGCCAGCAGCTTACAGCGGGGGGGAGAGACCCAGTACTTC	CASSLQRGGETQYF
TRBV10-3	-	-	TRBJ2-7	TGTGCCATCAGTCCTGGACAGGAGGGAAGAAACTGGGGAGGAGTGAACCAGTACGAGCAGTACTTC	CAISPGQEGRNWGGVNQYEQYF
TRBV10-3	once	TRBD1	TRBJ1-4	TGTGCCATCAGGGGGACAGAAAATGAAAAACTGTTTTTT	CAIRGTENEKLFF
TRBV12-5	-	-	TRBJ2-7	TGTGCTAGTGGTTTGGCCGCGGGGATCTCCTACGAGCAGTACTTC	CASGLAAGISYEQYF
TRBV1	once	-	TRBJ2-6	TGCACCAGCAGCCTCTATCCGCAGGGGGTAGTATCTGGGGCCAACGTCCTGACTTTC	CTSSLYPQGVVSGANVLTF
TRBV7-9	-	-	TRBJ2-2	TGTGCCAGCAGCTCGGACGGAAGAGGGACCGGGGAGCTGTTTTTT	CASSSDGRGTGELFF
TRBV28	-	-	TRBJ1-1	TGTGCCAGCAGTTTTGAGACAGGGAACACTGAAGCTTTCTTT	CASSFETGNTEAFF
TRBV14	-	TRBD1	TRBJ1-1	TGTGCCAGCAGCCAAGATGTCAGGGGGCATGCCACTGAAGCTTTCTTT	CASSQDVRGHATEAFF
TRBV30	few	TRBD1	TRBJ2-7	TGTGCCTGGAGTGCTCCCGGGACAGGGGGATACGAGCAGTACTTC	CAWSAPGTGGYEQYF
TRBV5-5	-	-	TRBJ1-2	TGTGCCAGCAGCTACGCAGGGCTTTATGGCTACACCTTC	CASSYAGLYGYTF
TRBV10-2	few	-	TRBJ2-5	TGCGCCAGCAGTGCTCAAGAGACCCAGTACTTC	CASSAQETQYF
TRBV9	-	TRBD1	TRBJ2-7	TGTGCCAGCAGCCCCCGGACAGGCCGATCCTACGAGCAGTACTTC	CASSPRTGRSYEQYF
TRBV4-2	-	-	TRBJ1-5	TGTGCCAGCAGCCAAGCGACAGGCAGCAATCAGCCCCAGCATTTT	CASSQATGSNQPQHF
TRBV5-6	-	-	TRBJ2-7	TGTGCCAGCAGCCTTAACAGGGTCGAGCAGTACTTC	CASSLNRVEQYF
TRBV2	-	-	TRBJ2-1	TGTGCCAGCAGTGCGGGGGAAGTTTGGGATGAGCAGTTCTTC	CASSAGEVWDEQFF